Presented here are 11 T cell receptor beta chains from one specimen sequenced in a study of early T cells in non-severe SARS-CoV-2 infection. TCRdb passed the 5' RACE reads through MiXCR, listing each CDR3 protein once. The data contain about 30,000 distinct CDR3 sequences, roughly 3.9% of them singletons. Source material: whole blood. The receptor set was obtained from an adult who was a healthcare worker with PCR-confirmed SARS-CoV-2 infection or an uninfected control (not recorded which).

Many counts were recorded for this clonotype. The CDR3 nucleotides read TGTGCCAGCAGCTTAGGTGCTAGCGGGGGCGGAGAGACCCAGTACTTC. This encodes CASSLGASGGGETQYF. V gene TRBV7-6 combines with J gene TRBJ2-5; TRBD2 agrees at 10 bases. Trimming took 1 base from V and 4 from J; bases not matched to a gene: 6. There are 16 residues in the CDR3. The germline CDR1 and CDR2 sequences are SGHVS and FNYEAQ.

The chain carries TRBV18 and TRBJ2-1; D not resolved. Trimming pared 3 bases from V and 0 bases from J, leaving 9 bases between. CDR1 and CDR2 from the germline V gene are KGHSH and LQKENI. This CDR3 contains 15 residues. CDR3 nucleotides: TGTGCCAGCTCACCCCTTCCAGGCTCCTACAATGAGCAGTTCTTC. Its translation: CASSPLPGSYNEQFF.

This clonotype showed up many times. The J gene is TRBJ1-3, the V gene TRBV7-9; D is undetermined. CDR1 SEHNR and CDR2 FQNEAQ come from the germline V gene (reference sequence). This CDR3 has 15 amino acids. Trimming pared 5 bases from V and 0 bases from J, leaving 11 bases between. CDR3 loop: CASSTTEVSGNTIYF. The DNA for the CDR3 is TGTGCCAGCAGCACCACCGAGGTCTCTGGAAACACCATATATTTT.

This clonotype was counted at least ten times. This chain links TRBV19 with TRBJ1-2; tentative D call: TRBD1 (5 bases). CDR3 length: 13 residues. The germline V gene has CDR1 LNHDA and CDR2 SQIVND (reference sequence). V lost 8 bases, J lost 5 bases, and 15 bases lay in between. Here the CDR3 DNA reads TGTGCCAGTCGGCGGGGACCCCTGTATGGCTACACCTTC. The encoded protein is CASRRGPLYGYTF. The variable domain in full, completed from reference TRBV19 and TRBJ1-2, reads DGGITQSPKYLFRKEGQNVTLSCEQNLNHDAMYWYRQDPGQGLRLIYYSQIVNDFQKGDIAEGYSVSREKKESFPLTVTSAQKNPTAFYLCASRRGPLYGYTFGSGTRLTVV.

The V and J genes are TRBV11-2 and TRBJ2-5, with TRBD1 identical over 9 bases. Per germline, CDR1 SGHAT and CDR2 FQNNGV. Germline trimming cut 5 bases from V and 4 bases from J; bases unmatched to any gene: 8. The CDR3 covers 15 residues. CDR3 in amino acids: CASSTGQGEGETQYF. In nucleotides, the CDR3 is TGTGCCAGCAGCACGGGACAGGGAGAGGGAGAGACCCAGTACTTC.

This clonotype was seen a few times. The chain's CDR3 is CASSLWMVGEQYF. The CDR3 region has the DNA TGTGCCAGCAGTTTATGGATGGTGGGGGAGCAGTACTTC. V gene TRBV12-3 or TRBV12-4 combines with J gene TRBJ2-7; no reliable D call. Trimming removed 2 bases from V and 7 bases from J, with 12 bases in between. The CDR3 is made up of 13 amino acids.

This clonotype was seen many times. The chain has TRBV5-6 and TRBJ2-5, with a possible D match to TRBD2 (6 bases). Per germline, CDR1 SGHDT and CDR2 YYEEEE. This CDR3 is built from 12 residues. V was trimmed by 2 bases and J by 5 bases, leaving 7 bases between them. The CDR3 DNA follows: TGTGCCAGCAGCTTCGGGGGTGAGACCCAGTACTTC. Amino acid sequence: CASSFGGETQYF.

This clonotype was recorded many times. V gene TRBV20-1 combines with J gene TRBJ2-7; 8 bases match TRBD1. Unmatched junction bases numbered 0, after V lost 1 base and J lost 4 bases. Germline assignment: CDR1 DFQATT and CDR2 SNEGSKA (reference sequence). The CDR3 is 12 amino acids. Here the CDR3 reads CSARGDRYEQYF. Here the CDR3 DNA reads TGCAGTGCTAGAGGGGACAGGTACGAGCAGTACTTC.

This clonotype has at least ten counts. The V and J genes are TRBV12-3 or TRBV12-4 and TRBJ2-1; 13 bases match TRBD2. The V segment lost 5 bases and the J segment 12 bases; nucleotides outside the gene matches: 16. This CDR3 has 17 residues. Here the CDR3 reads CASSTSQGLAGTLGQFF. The CDR3 DNA sequence: TGTGCCAGCAGTACGTCCCAGGGACTAGCGGGGACCTTGGGGCAGTTCTTC.

This clonotype showed up many times. The genes are TRBV13 and TRBJ2-7, with 11 bases lining up with TRBD2. The CDR3 contains 14 residues. The junction had 2 bases not matched to a gene; V was cut back by 5 bases and J by 2 bases. CDR1 and CDR2 from the germline V gene are PRHDT and FYEKMQ (reference sequence). The CDR3 DNA follows: TGTGCCAGCAGCCCGGGACTAGCGGCCTACGAGCAGTACTTC. It specifies CASSPGLAAYEQYF. The full variable domain, with the rest looked up from reference TRBV13 and TRBJ2-7, is AAGVIQSPRHLIKEKRETATLKCYPIPRHDTVYWYQQGPGQDPQFLISFYEKMQSDKGSIPDRFSAQQFSDYHSELNMSSLELGDSALYFCASSPGLAAYEQYFGPGTRLTVT.

This clonotype was recorded at least ten times. The chain couples TRBV19 to TRBJ2-2; D not resolved. The germline V and J ends were trimmed by 3 bases and 6 bases, with 5 bases remaining between them. The CDR3 contains 12 residues. CDR1 is LNHDA and CDR2 is SQIVND in the germline V gene (reference sequence). In nucleotides, the CDR3 is TGTGCCAGTAGTATGGGTCCCGGGGAGCTGTTTTTT. The encoded protein is CASSMGPGELFF.